These 27 T cell receptor beta chains originate from one sample sequenced in a study of T cell changes during pregnancy in multiple sclerosis (dated by TCRdb to between 2018 and 2021). The library was built by means of the immunoSEQ multiplex PCR assay. This is the immuneACCESS table as TCRdb keeps it, with only in-frame sequences that have V and J called. A part of the clones is gone; compared with another copy, unresolved V genes explain less than half, and the rest is unexplained. In all, the sample holds around 100,000 clones, and about 92% of those were seen once. Approximately 2% of the sample is held by the ten biggest clonotypes. The sequenced sample was peripheral blood, obtained after pregnancy. The receptors derive from a female donor with multiple sclerosis, enrolled in a pregnancy study.

In this sample, this clone turned up once. The gene calls are TRBV9 and TRBJ1-2; 7 bases are a match to TRBD1. V gave up 4 bases and J gave up 7 bases; unmatched junction bases: 4. From germline, CDR1 is SGDLS and CDR2 YYNGEE. This CDR3 region has 12 residues. For the CDR3, the DNA is TGTGCCAGCAGCCGAACAGGGGCTGGCTACACCTTC. It yields the protein CASSRTGAGYTF.

This clone was observed a single time. The chain links TRBV27 to TRBJ1-1; D not resolved. This CDR3 is built from 14 residues. V was cut by 0 bases and J by 4 bases, with 9 bases left in between. Germline V gene lookup returns CDR1 MNHEY and CDR2 SMNVEV (reference sequence). CDR3 residues: CASSLSQVRTEAFF. CDR3 bases: TGTGCCAGCAGTTTATCTCAGGTCCGCACTGAAGCTTTCTTT.

The chain carries TRBV7-2 and TRBJ1-1; perhaps TRBD1 as D (6 bases). Trimming pared 2 bases from V and 5 bases from J, leaving 21 bases between. Germline CDR1 is SGHTA and CDR2 is FQGNSA. The CDR3 contains 17 residues. The CDR3, as DNA: TGTGCCAGCAGCTTACGGGGGGCGGGTTTGGTTGGAACTGAAGCTTTCTTT. As protein: CASSLRGAGLVGTEAFF.

V gene TRBV5-1 combines with J gene TRBJ2-5; TRBD2 aligns across 7 bases. V trimming: 0 bases; J trimming: 3 bases; junction bases outside the gene matches: 5. The CDR3 runs 15 residues. Germline V gene sequence: CDR1 SGHRS, CDR2 YFSETQ. This CDR3 reads CASSLVGRGEETQYF. In nucleotides, the CDR3 is TGCGCCAGCAGCTTGGTTGGCCGGGGGGAAGAGACCCAGTACTTC. The full variable domain, completed using reference TRBV5-1 and TRBJ2-5, is KAGVTQTPRYLIKTRGQQVTLSCSPISGHRSVSWYQQTPGQGLQFLFEYFSETQRNKGNFPGRFSGRQFSNSRSEMNVSTLELGDSALYLCASSLVGRGEETQYFGPGTRLLVL.

This clone was found a few times. The chain combines TRBV14 with TRBJ1-6; 8 nucleotides agree with TRBD1. The CDR3 spans 17 residues. The germline CDR1 and CDR2 sequences are SGHDN and FVKESK. J gave up 0 bases and V 4 bases, and 5 bases lay outside the gene matches. Here the CDR3 reads CASSRTGGASYNSPLHF. CDR3 DNA: TGTGCCAGCAGCCGTACAGGGGGTGCCTCCTATAATTCACCCCTCCACTTT.

The V and J genes are TRBV6-4 and TRBJ2-2; D gene ambiguous. Germline-derived CDR1 and CDR2 are MRHNA and SNTAGT. With 4 bases removed from V and 0 bases from J, the gap between germline ends came to 6 bases. The CDR3 runs 14 residues. The DNA of the CDR3 is TGTGCCAGCAGTGCGAGTACGAACACCGGGGAGCTGTTTTTT. Amino acids: CASSASTNTGELFF.

V usage is TRBV27 and J usage is TRBJ1-6; D remains ambiguous. CDR3 size: 18 residues. Deletions cut 7 bases from V and 4 bases from J, with 23 bases between. Germline values: CDR1 MNHEY, CDR2 SMNVEV (reference sequence). CDR3 sequence reads: CASIFHTVPSSYNSPLHF. The CDR3 DNA is TGTGCCAGCATTTTTCATACAGTTCCGTCAAGTTATAATTCACCCCTCCACTTT.

This rearrangement joins TRBV11-2 to TRBJ2-5; D unresolved. Germline CDR1 reads SGHAT; CDR2 reads FQNNGV. V was shortened by 0 bases and J by 2 bases, with 13 bases between the two germline ends. The CDR3 has 16 amino acids. The CDR3 reads CASSLEGRSTQETQYF. The CDR3 nucleotides read TGTGCCAGCAGCTTAGAAGGCAGGTCTACTCAAGAGACCCAGTACTTC.

The rearrangement uses TRBV18 and TRBJ2-1; TRBD1 agrees at 9 bases. Germline CDR1 is KGHSH and CDR2 is LQKENI. The CDR3 has 15 residues. V dropped 3 bases and J dropped 9; count of bases not matched to a gene: 9. The CDR3 region has the DNA TGTGCCAGCTCACCTGTCAAGACAGGGGGAGTTGAGCAGTTCTTC. This gives the protein CASSPVKTGGVEQFF.

This clone has more than one count but fewer than ten. CDR3 sequence: CASSVGAGRNEQYF. CDR3 bases: TGCGCCAGCAGCGTCGGAGCGGGTCGGAACGAGCAGTACTTC. The chain has TRBV5-1 and TRBJ2-7; weak D call: TRBD2 (6 bases). This CDR3 is built from 14 residues. V was cut by 4 bases and J by 5 bases, with 16 bases left in between. The V gene's germline CDR1 is SGHRS and CDR2 YFSETQ.

The genes are TRBV28 and TRBJ1-6; D is uncertain. Germline V gives CDR1 MDHEN, CDR2 SYDVKM. This CDR3 region has 15 residues. V lost 7 bases, J lost 2 bases, and 12 bases lay in between. This CDR3 is CASIEARPYNSPLHF. DNA for the CDR3: TGTGCCAGCATAGAGGCACGACCCTATAATTCACCCCTCCACTTT. Based on the CDR3 plus reference TRBV28 and TRBJ1-6, the full variable domain is DVKVTQSSRYLVKRTGEKVFLECVQDMDHENMFWYRQDPGLGLRLIYFSYDVKMKEKGDIPEGYSVSREKKERFSLILESASTNQTSMYLCASIEARPYNSPLHFGNGTRLTVT.

The V call is TRBV2, the J call TRBJ2-5; weak D call: TRBD2 (5 bases). This CDR3 is 13 amino acids long. Trimming stripped 8 bases from V and 2 bases from J, with 12 bases between. The germline V gene has CDR1 SNHLY and CDR2 FYNNEI. The CDR3 loop is CASQGLEQETQYF. The CDR3, as DNA: TGTGCCAGCCAAGGACTCGAACAAGAGACCCAGTACTTC.

The chain joins TRBV18 to TRBJ1-5; D not resolved. CDR3 length equals 14 residues. With 0 bases removed from V and 5 bases from J, the gap between germline ends came to 8 bases. Looked up from germline, CDR1 is KGHSH and CDR2 is LQKENI. CDR3: CASSPPSGDQPQHF. As DNA, the CDR3 is TGTGCCAGCTCACCACCGTCCGGGGATCAGCCCCAGCATTTT.

The CDR3, as DNA: TGTGCCTGGACGAGGAGACTCTACTCTGGAAACACCATATATTTT. Translating gives CAWTRRLYSGNTIYF. The chain joins TRBV30 to TRBJ1-3; no reliable D call. Per germline, CDR1 GTSNPN and CDR2 SVGIG (reference sequence). V was cut by 4 bases and J by 0 bases, with 13 bases left in between. This CDR3 is 15 amino acids long.

This clone was counted a single time. V is TRBV11-3 and J is TRBJ2-7; possible D gene TRBD2, 7 bases. V gave up 5 bases and J gave up 2 bases, with 16 bases separating them. Germline CDR1 and CDR2: SGHNT and YENEEA. The CDR3 covers 15 residues. The DNA of the CDR3 is TGTGCCAGCAGCCAGGAGGGGGGGGGCACCTACGAGCAGTACTTC. This codes for CASSQEGGGTYEQYF.

The chain combines TRBV27 with TRBJ2-2, with D tentatively TRBD1 (5 bases). Deletions cut 3 bases from V and 1 base from J, with 6 bases between. Germline V gene lookup returns CDR1 MNHEY and CDR2 SMNVEV (reference sequence). The CDR3 spans 14 residues. CDR3 nucleotides: TGTGCCAGCAGTTTGGGGCAGAACACCGGGGAGCTGTTTTTT. Its protein is CASSLGQNTGELFF.

CDR3 sequence (DNA): TGTGCCAGCAGCCCGGGGACTACTAGCACAGATACGCAGTATTTT. Its protein is CASSPGTTSTDTQYF. V is TRBV7-3 and J is TRBJ2-3; 7 positions agree with TRBD2. V trimming: 5 bases; J trimming: 0 bases; junction bases outside the gene matches: 5. CDR3 length: 15 amino acids. Germline CDR1 is SGHTA and CDR2 is FQGTGA.

The rearrangement uses TRBV5-1 and TRBJ1-2, with D unclear. This CDR3 has 15 residues. V was clipped by 1 base and J by 2 bases, with 12 bases between them. CDR1 SGHRS and CDR2 YFSETQ come from the germline V gene. In nucleotides, the CDR3 is TGCGCCAGCAGCTTGTACGGGGATTTCAACTATGGCTACACCTTC. This codes for CASSLYGDFNYGYTF.

The chain has TRBV27 and TRBJ2-1; D call uncertain. In germline, CDR1 is MNHEY, CDR2 SMNVEV (reference sequence). The CDR3 consists of 16 residues. Trimming pared 4 bases from V and 0 bases from J, leaving 13 bases between. CDR3 in amino acids: CASSSQPASSYNEQFF. As DNA, the CDR3 is TGTGCCAGCAGTTCCCAACCAGCGAGCTCCTACAATGAGCAGTTCTTC.

The gene calls are TRBV7-6 and TRBJ1-5; no firm D call. Germline loops: CDR1 SGHVS, CDR2 FNYEAQ. Trimming cost V 5 bases and J 7 bases, with 15 bases left between them. This CDR3 comprises 14 residues. The CDR3 loop reads CASSLGEFGQPQHF. CDR3 sequence (DNA): TGTGCCAGCAGCCTCGGGGAGTTCGGCCAGCCCCAGCATTTT.

The chain recombines TRBV5-4 with TRBJ2-7; possibly TRBD2 for D (7 bases). Trimming took 1 base from V and 4 from J, leaving 15 bases between them. Germline CDR1 is SGHNT and CDR2 is YYREEE (reference sequence). The CDR3 has 15 amino acids. The CDR3 region has the DNA TGTGCCAGCAGCTTGAGGGGAGGGGGTCCTTACGAGCAGTACTTC. Protein product: CASSLRGGGPYEQYF.

Written as DNA, the CDR3 is TGTGCCTGGAGACTGACAGGGAGCTATGGCTACACCTTC. Protein sequence: CAWRLTGSYGYTF. The chain couples TRBV30 to TRBJ1-2, with TRBD1 matching over 7 bases. Germline CDR1 is GTSNPN and CDR2 is SVGIG (reference sequence). Unmatched junction bases numbered 5, after V lost 3 bases and J lost 4 bases. The CDR3 contains 13 residues.

The CDR3 loop is CASSWGREIDEQFF. The CDR3 DNA reads TGTGCCAGCAGTTGGGGCAGGGAAATCGATGAGCAGTTCTTC. The rearrangement links TRBV25-1 to TRBJ2-1; the D gene is possibly TRBD1 (5 bases). CDR1 and CDR2 (germline): MGHDK, SYGVNS. CDR3 length: 14 amino acids. The V end lost 5 bases, the J end lost 8 bases, and 16 bases lay between the germline ends.

The chain links TRBV5-1 to TRBJ2-1; 10 bases fit TRBD2. The V and J ends lost 2 bases and 4 bases, in that order; junction bases with no gene match: 6. CDR3 length: 16 amino acids. CDR1 and CDR2 (germline): SGHRS, YFSETQ. CDR3 protein: CASSFVAGGAYNEQFF. The CDR3 DNA reads TGCGCCAGCAGCTTTGTAGCGGGAGGTGCGTACAATGAGCAGTTCTTC.

The chain recombines TRBV9 with TRBJ1-1; D is possibly TRBD1 (5 bases). Germline V gene data show CDR1 as SGDLS and CDR2 as YYNGEE. The CDR3 is made up of 15 amino acids. V lost 3 bases, J lost 2 bases, and 14 bases lay in between. This CDR3 reads CASSATGYFNTEAFF. The CDR3 DNA sequence: TGTGCCAGCAGCGCAACAGGCTACTTCAACACTGAAGCTTTCTTT.

In its sample, this clone was seen a few times. The chain combines TRBV6-1 with TRBJ1-1; no firm D call. Germline V gene sequence: CDR1 MNHNS, CDR2 SASEGT. Trimming took off 4 bases at V and 3 bases at J, with 12 bases between the two ends. The CDR3 is 14 residues long. CDR3 in DNA: TGTGCCAGCAGTGTGAGGGATAGCCACACTGAAGCTTTCTTT. It encodes CASSVRDSHTEAFF.

This clone was seen only once. The V call is TRBV7-8, the J call TRBJ1-5; TRBD1 agrees at 7 bases. Germline CDR1 is SGHVS and CDR2 is FQNEAQ. V was pared by 2 bases and J by 0 bases, with 7 bases of the junction left unmatched. CDR3 length equals 17 residues. The CDR3 DNA reads as TGTGCCAGCAGCTTACCCCCTACAGGGGATAGCAATCAGCCCCAGCATTTT. This gives the protein CASSLPPTGDSNQPQHF.